There are many counts of the clone carrying this T cell receptor beta chain. The sample is drawn from a study of blood T cell repertoires in COVID-19. Turning to the study itself: Whether acute or convalescent, the COVID-19 samples came from the United States, Italy and Spain.

CDR3 length: 14 residues. Germline loops: CDR1 MNHEY, CDR2 SVGEGT. Trimming took off 6 bases at V and 1 base at J, with 12 bases between the two ends. Using immunoSEQ multiplex PCR, the repertoire was profiled, and TCRdb retains in-frame clones only, with some absent. The sample consists of 150,000 or so clones, approximately 85% of them appearing once. This clonotype was obtained from a woman in her sixties with COVID-19, enrolled during active disease. The sample was peripheral blood. The chain has TRBV6-2 or TRBV6-3 and TRBJ1-1, with TRBD1 as a possible D gene (5 bases). The CDR3 here is CASSPGGSNTEAFF. The DNA of the CDR3 is TGTGCCAGCAGCCCCGGGGGATCGAACACTGAAGCTTTCTTT.